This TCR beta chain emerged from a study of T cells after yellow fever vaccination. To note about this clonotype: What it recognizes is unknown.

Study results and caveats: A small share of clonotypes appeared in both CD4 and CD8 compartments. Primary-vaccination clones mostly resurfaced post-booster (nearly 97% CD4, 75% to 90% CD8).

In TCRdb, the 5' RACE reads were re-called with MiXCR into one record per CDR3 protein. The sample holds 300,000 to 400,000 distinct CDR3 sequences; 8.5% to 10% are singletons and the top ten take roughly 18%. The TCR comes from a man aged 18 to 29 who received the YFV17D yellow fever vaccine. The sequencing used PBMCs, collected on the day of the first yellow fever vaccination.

DNA of the CDR3: TGTGCCAGCTGGGAGGGAGGAGTCACGCAGTATTTT. Translated, it gives CASWEGGVTQYF. The chain has TRBV7-2 and TRBJ2-3; TRBD2 matches at 7 bases. The V and J ends lost 8 bases and 9 bases, in that order; junction bases with no gene match: 8. Germline-derived CDR1 and CDR2 are SGHTA and FQGNSA. The CDR3 is 12 amino acids.